This T cell receptor (beta chain) was observed in a study of identifying expanded T cells in peripheral blood. General study results and limits: Across healthy donors, higher total template counts meant significantly greater roughly 2-week count variance. Over about two and four weeks, about 15 and 18 clones changed, versus approximately 1.1 between replicates.

Trimming removed 6 bases at V and 1 base at J, with 9 bases between. This CDR3 has 14 residues. The germline V gene encodes CDR1 LNHDA and CDR2 SQIVND (reference sequence). To note about this clone: The antigen is not known.

Libraries were prepared by immunoSEQ multiplex PCR; TCRdb keeps only in-frame clonotypes and omits some of them. The sample lists 50,000 or so clones; over 85% were seen once. The chain has TRBV19 and TRBJ2-2; no reliable D call. Input material: blood. The TCR was taken from a person aged 18 to 75 in good health. The CDR3 is CASSVPWNTGELFF. Here the CDR3 DNA reads TGTGCCAGTAGCGTACCTTGGAACACCGGGGAGCTGTTTTTT.